The 30 T cell receptor beta chains reported below all come from one sample, sequenced in a study of T cells in Graves' hyperthyroidism and ophthalmopathy. Amplification targeted TCR beta CDR3 regions from RNA transcripts. First-round RT-PCR of the TCR CDR3 relied on the HTBI primer set. TCRdb re-analysed the multiplex PCR reads in MiXCR, keeping a single row per CDR3 protein. The repertoire includes roughly 360,000 distinct CDR3 sequences, approximately 13% of them detected once, and under 25% sits in the top ten. The sequencing input was blood. These receptors were collected from a man aged 25 to 45 with Graves' hyperthyroidism that later progressed to Graves' ophthalmopathy.

V is TRBV11-2 and J is TRBJ2-7, with 7 bases aligning to TRBD1. Trimming at V came to 4 bases and at J to 6 bases, leaving 6 bases not matched to a gene. The CDR3 has 13 residues. Germline V gives CDR1 SGHAT, CDR2 FQNNGV. CDR3: CASSSRTGVEQYF. CDR3 DNA: TGTGCCAGCAGCTCCCGTACAGGGGTCGAGCAGTACTTC.

Ten or more counts support this clonotype. The rearrangement uses TRBV11-2 and TRBJ1-5; D not resolved. In germline, CDR1 is SGHAT, CDR2 FQNNGV. With 4 bases removed from V and 3 bases from J, the gap between germline ends came to 10 bases. This CDR3 region has 14 residues. As DNA, the CDR3 is TGTGCCAGCAGCTCCACCGGGCTCAATCAGCCCCAGCATTTT. Its protein product is CASSSTGLNQPQHF.

This clonotype was seen a handful of times. This rearrangement joins TRBV25-1 to TRBJ2-7; 7 bases line up with TRBD1. CDR3 length: 11 amino acids. J gave up 8 bases and V 6 bases, and 4 bases lay outside the gene matches. Germline loops: CDR1 MGHDK, CDR2 SYGVNS. In nucleotides, the CDR3 is TGTGCCAGCAGAGAACAGGGGCAGCAGTACTTC. Encoded protein: CASREQGQQYF.

This clonotype was observed a few times. The chain has TRBV27 and TRBJ1-4, with D unclear. The CDR3 totals 13 residues. Germline V gives CDR1 MNHEY, CDR2 SMNVEV (reference sequence). Trimming left V 4 bases short and J 8 bases short, with 11 bases between. The CDR3 DNA is TGTGCCAGCAGTTCGGGTCCCTTAGAAAAACTGTTTTTT. Translating gives CASSSGPLEKLFF. Full variable domain (outside the CDR3, taken from reference TRBV27 and TRBJ1-4): EAQVTQNPRYLITVTGKKLTVTCSQNMNHEYMSWYRQDPGLGLRQIYYSMNVEVTDKGDVPEGYKVSRKEKRNFPLILESPSPNQTSLYFCASSSGPLEKLFFGSGTQLSVL.

This clonotype was picked up a small number of times. This rearrangement joins TRBV5-8 to TRBJ2-3; 8 nucleotides agree with TRBD2. CDR1 is SGHTS and CDR2 is YDEGEE in the germline V gene. The CDR3 covers 15 residues. Germline trimming cut 2 bases from V and 2 bases from J; bases unmatched to any gene: 4. The CDR3 sequence: CASSFLAGNTDTQYF. CDR3 bases: TGTGCCAGCAGCTTTTTAGCGGGGAACACAGATACGCAGTATTTT.

This clonotype was counted only a few times. CDR3 in amino acids: CASSLSILPGYGYTF. Here the CDR3 DNA reads TGTGCCAGCAGTTTATCGATCCTCCCTGGCTATGGCTACACCTTC. V is TRBV28 and J is TRBJ1-2, with D hard to call. V shed 1 base and J shed 4 bases, with 13 bases lying between them. This CDR3 is built from 15 residues. Germline CDR1 MDHEN, CDR2 SYDVKM.

This clonotype was seen more than once but under ten times. The chain employs TRBV10-3 and TRBJ2-7; possibly TRBD1 for D (5 bases). Trimming shortened V by 3 bases and J by 3 bases, and 15 bases separated the two germline ends. Germline values: CDR1 ENHRY, CDR2 SYGVKD. CDR3 length: 15 residues. The CDR3 nucleotides read TGTGCCATCAGTGATCGAAAGGGGCCTAACTACGAGCAGTACTTC. This gives the protein CAISDRKGPNYEQYF.

The chain uses TRBV28 and TRBJ1-3; D perhaps matches TRBD1 (6 bases). Between the trimmed V and J ends, which lost 6 bases and 0 bases, there was a span of 12 bases. Germline-derived CDR1 and CDR2 are MDHEN and SYDVKM. CDR3 length equals 15 residues. The CDR3 region has the DNA TGTGCCAGCAGGCCTACAGGGAACTCTGGAAACACCATATATTTT. As protein: CASRPTGNSGNTIYF. Supplemented by reference TRBV28 and TRBJ1-3, the full variable domain reads DVKVTQSSRYLVKRTGEKVFLECVQDMDHENMFWYRQDPGLGLRLIYFSYDVKMKEKGDIPEGYSVSREKKERFSLILESASTNQTSMYLCASRPTGNSGNTIYFGEGSWLTVV.

Many counts were recorded for this clonotype. The chain has TRBV24-1 and TRBJ1-2; TRBD1 might be the D (5 bases). Per the germline V gene, CDR1 is KGHDR and CDR2 is SFDVKD. CDR3 size: 16 residues. V lost 3 bases and J 1 base, leaving 14 bases between the germline ends. The CDR3 is CATSDLLPGGNYGYTF. CDR3 DNA sequence: TGTGCCACCAGTGATCTACTCCCCGGGGGTAACTATGGCTACACCTTC.

This clonotype was counted many times. V and J are TRBV2 and TRBJ2-7, with TRBD1 as a possible D gene (6 bases). The V and J ends lost 6 bases and 4 bases respectively, with 16 bases between them. This CDR3 region has 14 residues. CDR1 is SNHLY, CDR2 FYNNEI, per germline. CDR3 residues: CASRTRDTYYEQYF. CDR3 bases: TGTGCCAGCAGAACACGGGACACATATTACGAGCAGTACTTC.

This clonotype was counted ten times or more. The chain carries TRBV11-1 and TRBJ2-5, with TRBD1 identical over 7 bases. There are 14 residues in the CDR3. The V and J ends lost 3 bases and 3 bases, in that order; junction bases with no gene match: 4. Looked up from germline, CDR1 is SGHAT and CDR2 is FQDESV (reference sequence). CDR3 sequence reads: CASSFDRAEETQYF. Here the CDR3 DNA reads TGTGCCAGCAGCTTCGACAGGGCGGAAGAGACCCAGTACTTC.

This clonotype was counted ten times or more. The chain joins TRBV5-5 to TRBJ1-2; D remains unclear. Trimming removed 4 bases from V and 7 bases from J, with 11 bases in between. This CDR3 has 12 amino acids. Germline CDR1 reads SGHKS; CDR2 reads YYEKEE (reference sequence). Written as DNA, the CDR3 is TGTGCCAGCAGCCCCTTGGCGAGTGGCTACACCTTC. Its translation is CASSPLASGYTF.

This clonotype was seen repeatedly, ten times or more. The rearrangement uses TRBV28 and TRBJ2-1; D tentatively fits TRBD1 or TRBD2 (5 bases each). This CDR3 spans 14 amino acids. V was trimmed by 4 bases and J by 6 bases, leaving 13 bases between them. Germline V gene sequence: CDR1 MDHEN, CDR2 SYDVKM. CDR3 sequence: CASSSNQRGNEQFF. CDR3 nucleotides: TGTGCCAGCAGTTCCAACCAGAGGGGCAATGAGCAGTTCTTC.

Many counts were recorded for this clonotype. The V call is TRBV10-2, the J call TRBJ1-1, with no clear D. Germline CDR1 is WSHSY and CDR2 is SAAADI. The CDR3 runs to 14 residues. The ends were cut back, 7 bases at V and 1 base at J, with 13 bases in the middle. The CDR3 is CASIGNVGNTEAFF. In DNA, the CDR3 is TGCGCCAGCATCGGGAATGTTGGGAACACTGAAGCTTTCTTT.

In its sample, this clonotype was seen many times. V is TRBV20-1 and J is TRBJ2-3; D possibly corresponds to TRBD2 (6 bases). The germline CDR1 and CDR2 sequences are DFQATT and SNEGSKA (reference sequence). The CDR3 totals 17 residues. The germline V and J ends were trimmed by 0 bases and 4 bases, with 20 bases remaining between them. CDR3 nucleotide sequence: TGCAGTGCTAGAGATGAAGACTTTTTTCGCGGGGCAGATACGCAGTATTTT. It translates to CSARDEDFFRGADTQYF.

The chain uses TRBV7-7 and TRBJ2-5; the D gene is possibly TRBD2 (5 bases). The CDR3 contains 14 residues. Between the trimmed V and J ends, which lost 4 bases and 2 bases, there was a span of 11 bases. CDR1 is SSHAT and CDR2 is FNYEAQ in the germline V gene (reference sequence). In DNA form, the CDR3 reads TGTGCCAGCAGCTCCAGCCTAGCTCAAGAGACCCAGTACTTC. This gives the protein CASSSSLAQETQYF.

This clonotype was counted at least ten times. The chain recombines TRBV3-1 with TRBJ2-3, with 13 bases matching TRBD2. Germline-derived CDR1 and CDR2 are LGHDT and YNNKEL (reference sequence). The CDR3 runs 18 residues. V was pared by 3 bases and J by 2 bases, with 8 bases of the junction left unmatched. Written as DNA, the CDR3 is TGTGCCAGCAGCCACTATAGGACTAGCGGGGGCCACACAGATACGCAGTATTTT. This gives the protein CASSHYRTSGGHTDTQYF.

This clonotype was picked up many times. The chain recombines TRBV7-9 with TRBJ2-2; TRBD2 agrees at 9 bases. From germline, CDR1 is SEHNR and CDR2 FQNEAQ (reference sequence). The CDR3 is 16 residues long. The V and J ends lost 2 bases and 7 bases, in that order; junction bases with no gene match: 8. This CDR3 reads CASSLLSGGRDGELFF. The DNA for the CDR3 is TGTGCCAGCAGCTTATTAAGCGGGGGGCGTGACGGGGAGCTGTTTTTT.

This clonotype was seen only a few times. The rearrangement links TRBV4-1 to TRBJ2-1; 9 positions agree with TRBD1. This CDR3 is 16 amino acids long. Per the germline V gene, CDR1 is MGHRA and CDR2 is YSYEKL. V shed 3 bases and J 9 bases; nucleotides not matched to a gene: 12. CDR3 nucleotide sequence: TGCGCCAGCAGCCATATACAGGGGGCAGGGAGGGCTGAGCAGTTCTTC. This gives the protein CASSHIQGAGRAEQFF.

This clonotype was detected only a few times. The chain carries TRBV10-3 and TRBJ1-6, with D perhaps matching TRBD1 (5 bases). Trimming removed 7 bases from V and 6 bases from J, with 10 bases in between. This CDR3 is 13 amino acids long. CDR1 and CDR2 from the germline V gene are ENHRY and SYGVKD. CDR3 DNA: TGTGCCATCAACGAGGGGTCTAATTCACCCCTCCACTTT. Its translation: CAINEGSNSPLHF.

At least ten counts were recorded for this clonotype. This chain connects TRBV7-8 to TRBJ1-5; D unclear. The V and J ends lost 3 bases and 1 base respectively, with 10 bases between them. From germline, CDR1 is SGHVS and CDR2 FQNEAQ. The CDR3 consists of 15 residues. CDR3 sequence (DNA): TGTGCCAGCAGCTTCTCCGGACGGAGCAATCAGCCCCAGCATTTT. Its translation: CASSFSGRSNQPQHF.

This clonotype was counted many times. This chain links TRBV2 with TRBJ2-1; 14 bases align to TRBD2. V lost 3 bases and J lost 6; bases outside the gene matches: 1. This CDR3 comprises 15 residues. The germline V gene has CDR1 SNHLY and CDR2 FYNNEI. The CDR3 region is CASSEGLAGANEQFF. DNA of the CDR3: TGTGCCAGCAGTGAGGGACTAGCGGGGGCCAATGAGCAGTTCTTC.

The chain employs TRBV20-1 and TRBJ1-5; TRBD1 is a possible D gene (5 bases). Trimming removed 1 base from V and 0 bases from J, with 16 bases in between. This CDR3 comprises 17 residues. The germline V gene encodes CDR1 DFQATT and CDR2 SNEGSKA (reference sequence). Here the CDR3 reads CSARAVEGRSSNQPQHF. The CDR3 DNA follows: TGCAGTGCTAGAGCGGTTGAGGGGAGGAGTAGCAATCAGCCCCAGCATTTT.

This clonotype was seen at least ten times. V is TRBV7-2 and J is TRBJ1-1, with TRBD1 as a possible D gene (6 bases). CDR1 and CDR2 (germline): SGHTA, FQGNSA. The germline V and J ends were trimmed by 5 bases and 5 bases, with 15 bases remaining between them. The CDR3 is 14 amino acids. This CDR3 is CASSPYREGTEAFF. The CDR3 bases are TGTGCCAGCAGCCCTTACAGGGAAGGGACTGAAGCTTTCTTT.

This clonotype was counted ten times or more. The chain employs TRBV7-9 and TRBJ2-5; TRBD2 aligns across 8 bases. From germline, CDR1 is SEHNR and CDR2 FQNEAQ (reference sequence). Unmatched junction bases numbered 15, after V lost 8 bases and J lost 4 bases. The CDR3 runs 16 residues. CDR3 loop: CASRGVGGLVPETQYF. The CDR3 DNA sequence: TGTGCCAGCCGCGGGGTCGGGGGACTAGTCCCAGAGACCCAGTACTTC.

The chain uses TRBV6-6 and TRBJ1-5; D unresolved. CDR3 length: 15 amino acids. V was pared by 0 bases and J by 1 base, with 7 bases between. Looked up from germline, CDR1 is MNHNY and CDR2 is SVGAGI (reference sequence). CDR3 loop: CASSYSSGSNQPQHF. The CDR3 bases are TGTGCCAGCAGTTACTCGAGTGGAAGCAATCAGCCCCAGCATTTT.

This clonotype was picked up many times. The rearrangement links TRBV20-1 to TRBJ2-7; D not resolved. Germline V lookup: CDR1 DFQATT, CDR2 SNEGSKA (reference sequence). Trimming shortened V by 5 bases and J by 0 bases, and 5 bases separated the two germline ends. CDR3 size: 11 residues. The CDR3 DNA reads as TGCAGTGCTTCGGACTCCTACGAGCAGTACTTC. Translating it yields CSASDSYEQYF.

This clonotype was found many times. CDR3 sequence reads: CASSTGQAGYTF. CDR3 in DNA: TGTGCCAGCTCTACGGGACAGGCTGGCTACACCTTC. The gene calls are TRBV12-3 or TRBV12-4 and TRBJ1-2, with 8 bases matching TRBD1. The CDR3 runs to 12 residues. J lost 7 bases, V lost 8 bases, and 6 bases had no gene match.

This clonotype has at least ten counts. The J gene is TRBJ1-4, the V gene TRBV2; D is undetermined. Germline CDR1 reads SNHLY; CDR2 reads FYNNEI. The length of the CDR3 is 15 residues. V was clipped by 5 bases and J by 6 bases, with 16 bases between them. In DNA, the CDR3 is TGTGCCAGCAGTCTGGACGGTCGGGAAGATGAAAAACTGTTTTTT. This translates into CASSLDGREDEKLFF.

This clonotype was recorded at least ten times. The rearrangement uses TRBV28 and TRBJ2-1, with 11 bases identical to TRBD2. Germline V gene lookup returns CDR1 MDHEN and CDR2 SYDVKM. The CDR3 length is 14 residues. Trimming at V came to 7 bases and at J to 7 bases, leaving 6 bases not matched to a gene. The CDR3 nucleotides are TGTGCCAGCACTAGCGGGGGGCCACTGAATGAGCAGTTCTTC. It translates to CASTSGGPLNEQFF.